The 5 T cell receptor beta chains below all came from one sample that was sequenced in a study of T-cell reconstitution after alpha-beta-depleted transplantation in children. Unique molecular identifiers were incorporated during preparation of the TCRbeta library. Via MiXCR, TCRdb re-called the PCR reads, giving one row per CDR3 protein. The profile shows around 370,000 distinct CDR3 sequences, 10% of them singletons. The sample here was PBMCs from the stem cell graft donor, taken from the stem cell graft. These receptor sequences come from a human donor who donated a stem cell graft to a child with acute lymphoblastic leukemia.

This chain joins TRBV5-1 and TRBJ2-7, with D unclear. This CDR3 spans 15 amino acids. CDR1 and CDR2 from the germline V gene are SGHRS and YFSETQ. Trimming cost V 1 base and J 0 bases, with 11 bases left between them. The chain's CDR3 is CASSLRTQTSYEQYF. CDR3 in DNA: TGCGCCAGCAGCTTGAGGACGCAGACCTCCTACGAGCAGTACTTC.

This clonotype showed up just a few times. The chain is built from TRBV24-1 and TRBJ2-3; no reliable D call. With 6 bases removed from V and 2 bases from J, the gap between germline ends came to 11 bases. Germline V gene data show CDR1 as KGHDR and CDR2 as SFDVKD. This CDR3 comprises 14 residues. The CDR3 nucleotides read TGTGCCACCAGTACATCCAAGTTCACAGATACGCAGTATTTT. This sequence encodes CATSTSKFTDTQYF.

This chain connects TRBV5-1 to TRBJ2-4, with a tentative D call TRBD1 (5 bases). Germline assignment: CDR1 SGHRS and CDR2 YFSETQ. Trimming took 0 bases from V and 1 from J, leaving 11 bases between them. This CDR3 spans 16 amino acids. The CDR3 loop is CASSLEPGLAKNIQYF. The CDR3 region has the DNA TGCGCCAGCAGCTTGGAGCCAGGGCTGGCCAAAAACATTCAGTACTTC.

This chain joins TRBV12-3 or TRBV12-4 and TRBJ1-5; perhaps TRBD1 as D (6 bases). There are 18 residues in the CDR3. The V and J ends lost 1 base and 1 base respectively, with 17 bases between them. CDR3 nucleotide sequence: TGTGCCAGCAGTTTAGTGGCGCTGAGAGGGGGGAGCAATCAGCCCCAGCATTTT. Amino acids: CASSLVALRGGSNQPQHF.

The sample holds a few counts of this clonotype. The chain joins TRBV7-9 to TRBJ2-1, with 9 bases lining up with TRBD2. This CDR3 has 16 amino acids. CDR1 SEHNR and CDR2 FQNEAQ come from the germline V gene (reference sequence). With 5 bases clipped from V and 4 bases from J, the junction kept 9 bases outside the gene matches. Here the CDR3 DNA reads TGTGCCAGCAGCGCGGGGGGGCTTGCCAATTACAATGAGCAGTTCTTC. Translated: CASSAGGLANYNEQFF.